The present entry profiles one T cell receptor (beta chain) with its context. These data originate in a study of blood T cell repertoires in COVID-19. The junction had 6 bases not matched to a gene; V was cut back by 3 bases and J by 3 bases. This CDR3 is 16 amino acids long. The germline gives CDR1 SGHDT, CDR2 YYEEEE. Sequenced by immunoSEQ multiplex PCR; TCRdb stores in-frame clones only, minus some. The sample includes under 300,000 clones, approximately 90% of them seen just once. Material: peripheral blood. The chain joins TRBV5-6 to TRBJ1-4, with 9 bases lining up with TRBD1. The clonotype comes from a woman in her thirties with active or convalescent COVID-19. The CDR3 is CASSSIQGASNEKLFF. In DNA form, the CDR3 reads TGTGCCAGCAGCTCCATACAGGGGGCGTCTAATGAAAAACTGTTTTTT.